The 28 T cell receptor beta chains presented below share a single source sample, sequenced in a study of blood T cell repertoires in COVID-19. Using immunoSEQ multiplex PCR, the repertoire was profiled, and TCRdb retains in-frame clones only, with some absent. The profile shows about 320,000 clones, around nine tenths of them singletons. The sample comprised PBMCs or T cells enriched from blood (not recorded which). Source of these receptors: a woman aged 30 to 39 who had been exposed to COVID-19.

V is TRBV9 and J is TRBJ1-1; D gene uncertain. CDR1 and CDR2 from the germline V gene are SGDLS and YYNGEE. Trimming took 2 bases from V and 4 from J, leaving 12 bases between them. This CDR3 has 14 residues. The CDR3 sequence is CASSVEQSSTEAFF. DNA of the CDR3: TGTGCCAGCAGCGTCGAACAGAGTAGCACTGAAGCTTTCTTT.

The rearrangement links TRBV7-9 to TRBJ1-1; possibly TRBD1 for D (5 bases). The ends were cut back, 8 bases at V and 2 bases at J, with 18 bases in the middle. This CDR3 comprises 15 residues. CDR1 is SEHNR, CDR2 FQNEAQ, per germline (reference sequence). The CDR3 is CASRGAPSSNTEAFF. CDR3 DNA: TGTGCCAGCCGTGGGGCTCCTTCAAGTAACACTGAAGCTTTCTTT. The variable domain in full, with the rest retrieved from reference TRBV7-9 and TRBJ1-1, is DTGVSQNPRHKITKRGQNVTFRCDPISEHNRLYWYRQTLGQGPEFLTYFQNEAQLEKSRLLSDRFSAERPKGSFSTLEIQRTEQGDSAMYLCASRGAPSSNTEAFFGQGTRLTVV.

The CDR3 protein is CASSLGRLNIQYF. CDR3 coding DNA: TGTGCCAGCAGTTTGGGCCGGCTAAACATTCAGTACTTC. V usage is TRBV27 and J usage is TRBJ2-4; D unclear. The V end lost 3 bases, the J end lost 6 bases, and 9 bases lay between the germline ends. Germline CDR1 and CDR2: MNHEY and SMNVEV (reference sequence). This CDR3 region has 13 residues.

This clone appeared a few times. The CDR3 coding sequence is TGTGCCAGCAGCCGCGGGACAGGGTCGGACTATGGCTACACCTTC. Residues: CASSRGTGSDYGYTF. The chain links TRBV7-2 to TRBJ1-2, with TRBD1 matching 9 bases. CDR1 and CDR2 from the germline V gene are SGHTA and FQGNSA. V trimming: 5 bases; J trimming: 3 bases; junction bases outside the gene matches: 7. The CDR3 runs to 15 residues.

The CDR3 DNA reads TGTGCCTGGAGTCTTAGTTTTAGCAATCAGCCCCAGCATTTT. It codes for CAWSLSFSNQPQHF. The V and J genes are TRBV30 and TRBJ1-5; the D is unclear. Deletions cut 2 bases from V and 0 bases from J, with 8 bases between. This CDR3 spans 14 amino acids. The germline V gene has CDR1 GTSNPN and CDR2 SVGIG (reference sequence).

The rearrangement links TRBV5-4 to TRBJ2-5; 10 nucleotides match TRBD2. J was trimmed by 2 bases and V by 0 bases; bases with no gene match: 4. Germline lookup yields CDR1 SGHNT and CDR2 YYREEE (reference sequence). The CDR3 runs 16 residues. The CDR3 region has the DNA TGTGCCAGCAGCTTGGAACTAGCGGGGAGACAAGAGACCCAGTACTTC. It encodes CASSLELAGRQETQYF.

CDR3 amino acids: CASSLGSGLLNEQYF. In DNA, the CDR3 is TGCGCCAGCAGCTTGGGTAGCGGCCTATTGAACGAGCAGTACTTC. V usage is TRBV5-1 and J usage is TRBJ2-7; a weak D match, TRBD2 (6 bases). This CDR3 region has 15 residues. CDR1 is SGHRS and CDR2 is YFSETQ in the germline V gene. V was shortened by 0 bases and J by 5 bases, with 15 bases between the two germline ends.

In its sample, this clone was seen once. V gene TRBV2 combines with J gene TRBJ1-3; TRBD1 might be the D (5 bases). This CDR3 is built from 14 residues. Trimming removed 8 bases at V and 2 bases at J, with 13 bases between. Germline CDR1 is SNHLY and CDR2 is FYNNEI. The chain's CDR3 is CASGGWGTGNTIYF. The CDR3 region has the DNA TGTGCCAGCGGGGGGTGGGGAACTGGAAACACCATATATTTT.

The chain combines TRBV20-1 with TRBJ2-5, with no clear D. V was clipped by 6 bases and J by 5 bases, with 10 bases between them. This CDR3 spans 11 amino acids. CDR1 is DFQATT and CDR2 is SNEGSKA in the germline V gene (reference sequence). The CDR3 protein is CSARLSETQYF. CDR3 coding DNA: TGCAGTGCCAGACTTTCGGAGACCCAGTACTTC.

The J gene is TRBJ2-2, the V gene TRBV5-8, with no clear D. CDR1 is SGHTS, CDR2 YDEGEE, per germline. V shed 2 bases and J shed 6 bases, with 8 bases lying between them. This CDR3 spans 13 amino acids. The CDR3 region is CASSFRVPGELFF. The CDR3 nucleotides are TGTGCCAGCAGCTTTAGAGTACCCGGGGAGCTGTTTTTT.

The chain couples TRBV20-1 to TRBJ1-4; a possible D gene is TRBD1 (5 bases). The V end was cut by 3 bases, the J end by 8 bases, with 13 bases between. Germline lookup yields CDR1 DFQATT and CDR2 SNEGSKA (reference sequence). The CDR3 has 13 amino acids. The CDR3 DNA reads TGCAGTGCTAGTCACCGGGGGGGAGAAAAACTGTTTTTT. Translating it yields CSASHRGGEKLFF.

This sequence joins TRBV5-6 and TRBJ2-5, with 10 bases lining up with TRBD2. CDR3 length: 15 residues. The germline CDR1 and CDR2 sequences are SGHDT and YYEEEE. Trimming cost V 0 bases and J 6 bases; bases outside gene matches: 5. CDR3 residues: CASSLVSGGAKTQYF. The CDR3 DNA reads TGTGCCAGCAGCTTGGTCAGCGGGGGGGCGAAGACCCAGTACTTC. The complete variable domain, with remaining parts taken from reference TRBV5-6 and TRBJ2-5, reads DAGVTQSPTHLIKTRGQQVTLRCSPKSGHDTVSWYQQALGQGPQFIFQYYEEEERQRGNFPDRFSGHQFPNYSSELNVNALLLGDSALYLCASSLVSGGAKTQYFGPGTRLLVL.

Here the CDR3 reads CASSQTGGRAEQYF. The CDR3 bases are TGCGCCAGCAGCCAAACAGGGGGCCGAGCGGAGCAGTACTTC. The rearrangement uses TRBV4-1 and TRBJ2-7; 9 positions match TRBD1. This CDR3 comprises 14 residues. Looked up from germline, CDR1 is MGHRA and CDR2 is YSYEKL. The V segment lost 2 bases and the J segment 7 bases; nucleotides outside the gene matches: 6.

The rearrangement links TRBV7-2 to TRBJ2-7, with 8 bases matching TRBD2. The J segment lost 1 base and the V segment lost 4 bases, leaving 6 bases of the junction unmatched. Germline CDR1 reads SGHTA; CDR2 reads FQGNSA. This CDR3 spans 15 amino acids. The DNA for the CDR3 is TGTGCCAGCAGCTGGTCGGGAGGGAGGTCCTACGAGCAGTACTTC. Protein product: CASSWSGGRSYEQYF. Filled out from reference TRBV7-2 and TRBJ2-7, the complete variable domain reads GAGVSQSPSNKVTEKGKDVELRCDPISGHTALYWYRQSLGQGLEFLIYFQGNSAPDKSGLPSDRFSAERTGGSVSTLTIQRTQQEDSAVYLCASSWSGGRSYEQYFGPGTRLTVT.

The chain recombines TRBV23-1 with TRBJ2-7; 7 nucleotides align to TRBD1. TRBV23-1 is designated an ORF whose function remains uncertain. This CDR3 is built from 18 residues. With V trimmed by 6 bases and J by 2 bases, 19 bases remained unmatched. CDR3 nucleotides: TGCGCCAGCAGACCACCCGCGAGGGGACAGTATGAAACCTACGAGCAGTACTTC. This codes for CASRPPARGQYETYEQYF.

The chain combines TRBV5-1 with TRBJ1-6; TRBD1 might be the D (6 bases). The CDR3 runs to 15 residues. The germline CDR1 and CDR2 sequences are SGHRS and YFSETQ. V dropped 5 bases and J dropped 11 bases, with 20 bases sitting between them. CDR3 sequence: CASSPAAARGTPLHF. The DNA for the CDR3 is TGCGCCAGCAGTCCGGCCGCAGCCAGGGGAACACCCCTCCACTTT.

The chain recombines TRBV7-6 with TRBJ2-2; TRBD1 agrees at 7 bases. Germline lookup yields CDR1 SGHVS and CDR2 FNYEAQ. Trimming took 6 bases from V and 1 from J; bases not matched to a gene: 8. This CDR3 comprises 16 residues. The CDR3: CASSRTGAGNTGELFF. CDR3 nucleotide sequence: TGTGCCAGCAGTCGAACAGGGGCAGGGAACACCGGGGAGCTGTTTTTT.

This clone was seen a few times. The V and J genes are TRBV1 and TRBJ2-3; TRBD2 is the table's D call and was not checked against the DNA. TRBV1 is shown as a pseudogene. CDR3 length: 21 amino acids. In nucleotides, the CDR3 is TGCACCAGCAGCTCTCCCCCCCCGGCGGGGCTAGAACTCGTCCCCCCAGATACGCAGTATTTT. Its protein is CTSSSPPPAGLELVPPDTQYF.

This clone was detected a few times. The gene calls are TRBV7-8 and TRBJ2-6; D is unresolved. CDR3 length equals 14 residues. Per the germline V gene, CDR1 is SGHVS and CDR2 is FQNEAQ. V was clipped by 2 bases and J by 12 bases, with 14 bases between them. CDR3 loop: CASSLRGRQGVLTF. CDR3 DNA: TGTGCCAGCAGCTTACGTGGCCGACAAGGCGTCCTGACTTTC. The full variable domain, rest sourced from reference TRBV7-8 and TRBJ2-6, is GAGVSQSPRYKVAKRGQDVALRCDPISGHVSLFWYQQALGQGPEFLTYFQNEAQLDKSGLPSDRFFAERPEGSVSTLKIQRTQQEDSAVYLCASSLRGRQGVLTFGAGSRLTVL.

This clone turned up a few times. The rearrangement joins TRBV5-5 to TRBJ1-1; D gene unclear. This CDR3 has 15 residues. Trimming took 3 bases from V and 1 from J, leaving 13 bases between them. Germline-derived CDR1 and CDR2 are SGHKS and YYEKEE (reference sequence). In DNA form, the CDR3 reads TGTGCCAGCAGCTCCTTATCGGGGAGGAACACTGAAGCTTTCTTT. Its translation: CASSSLSGRNTEAFF.

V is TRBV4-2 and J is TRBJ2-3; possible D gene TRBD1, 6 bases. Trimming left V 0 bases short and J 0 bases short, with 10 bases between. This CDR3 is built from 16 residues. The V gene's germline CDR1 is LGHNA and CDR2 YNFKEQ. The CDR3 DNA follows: TGTGCCAGCAGCCAAGACCGGCAGGGGAGCACAGATACGCAGTATTTT. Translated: CASSQDRQGSTDTQYF.

CDR3 nucleotides: TGTGCCAGCAGTGTCCCCGACAGGCTCCGGGGCGAGCAGTACTTC. Its translation: CASSVPDRLRGEQYF. This chain connects TRBV2 to TRBJ2-7; D perhaps matches TRBD1 (6 bases). Per the germline V gene, CDR1 is SNHLY and CDR2 is FYNNEI. V lost 4 bases to trimming and J lost 6 bases, with 19 bases between them. This CDR3 comprises 15 residues.

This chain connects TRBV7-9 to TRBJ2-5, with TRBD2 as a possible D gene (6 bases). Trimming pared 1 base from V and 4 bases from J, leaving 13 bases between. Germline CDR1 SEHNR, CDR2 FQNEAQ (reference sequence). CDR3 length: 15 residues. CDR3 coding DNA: TGTGCCAGCAGCTTAGTTTCCGGGAGAGCAGAGACCCAGTACTTC. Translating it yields CASSLVSGRAETQYF.

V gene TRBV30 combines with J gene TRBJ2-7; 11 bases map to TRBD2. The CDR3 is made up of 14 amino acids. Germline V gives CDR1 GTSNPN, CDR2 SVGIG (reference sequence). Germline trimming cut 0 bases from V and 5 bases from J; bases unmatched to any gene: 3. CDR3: CAWSVLAGVNEQYF. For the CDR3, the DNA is TGTGCCTGGAGTGTACTAGCGGGGGTAAACGAGCAGTACTTC.

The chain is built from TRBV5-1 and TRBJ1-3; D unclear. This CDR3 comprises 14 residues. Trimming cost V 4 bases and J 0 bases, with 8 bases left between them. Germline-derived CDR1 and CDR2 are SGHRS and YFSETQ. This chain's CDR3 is CASSAGVSGNTIYF. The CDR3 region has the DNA TGCGCCAGCAGCGCGGGTGTCTCTGGAAACACCATATATTTT.

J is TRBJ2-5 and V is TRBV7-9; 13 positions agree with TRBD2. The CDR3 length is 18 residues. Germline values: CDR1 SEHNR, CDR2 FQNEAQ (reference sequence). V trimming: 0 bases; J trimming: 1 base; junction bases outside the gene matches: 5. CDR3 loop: CASSLAGTSGVSQETQYF. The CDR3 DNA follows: TGTGCCAGCAGCTTAGCAGGGACTAGCGGGGTATCCCAAGAGACCCAGTACTTC.

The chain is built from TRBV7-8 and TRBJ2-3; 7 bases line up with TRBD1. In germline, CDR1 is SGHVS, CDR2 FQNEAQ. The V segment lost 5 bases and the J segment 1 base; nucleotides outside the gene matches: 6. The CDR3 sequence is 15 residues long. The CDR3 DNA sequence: TGTGCCAGCAGCACAGACAGGGTCGGCACAGATACGCAGTATTTT. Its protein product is CASSTDRVGTDTQYF.

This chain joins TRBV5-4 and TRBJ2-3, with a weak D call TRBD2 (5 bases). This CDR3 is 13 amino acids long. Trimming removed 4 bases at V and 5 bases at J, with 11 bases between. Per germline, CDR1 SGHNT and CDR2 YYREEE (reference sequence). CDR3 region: CASSPSREDTQYF. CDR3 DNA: TGTGCCAGCAGCCCTTCTCGGGAAGATACGCAGTATTTT.